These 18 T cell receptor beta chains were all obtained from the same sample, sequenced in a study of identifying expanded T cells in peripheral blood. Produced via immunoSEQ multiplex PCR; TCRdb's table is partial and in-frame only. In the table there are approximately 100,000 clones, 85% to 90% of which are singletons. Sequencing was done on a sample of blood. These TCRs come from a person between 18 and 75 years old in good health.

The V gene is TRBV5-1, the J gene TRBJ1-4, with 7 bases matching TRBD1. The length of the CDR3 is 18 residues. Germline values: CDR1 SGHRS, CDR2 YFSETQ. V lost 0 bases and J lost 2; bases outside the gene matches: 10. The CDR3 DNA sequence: TGCGCCAGCAGCTTGGGAACCTTCGGACAGGCGACTAATGAAAAACTGTTTTTT. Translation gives CASSLGTFGQATNEKLFF.

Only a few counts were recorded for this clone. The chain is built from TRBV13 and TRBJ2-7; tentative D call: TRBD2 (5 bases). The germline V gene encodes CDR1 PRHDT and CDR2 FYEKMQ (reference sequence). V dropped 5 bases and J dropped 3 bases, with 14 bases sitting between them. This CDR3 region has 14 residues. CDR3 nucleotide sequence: TGTGCCAGCAGCCCCTCCCGGACTGGCTACGAGCAGTACTTC. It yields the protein CASSPSRTGYEQYF.

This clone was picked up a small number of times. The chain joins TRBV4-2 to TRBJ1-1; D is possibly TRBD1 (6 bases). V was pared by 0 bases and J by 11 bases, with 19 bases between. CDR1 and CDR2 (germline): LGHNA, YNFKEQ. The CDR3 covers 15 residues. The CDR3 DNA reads TGTGCCAGCAGCCAAGATCGGGCCGGGGGCGCAGCCGCTTTCTTT. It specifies CASSQDRAGGAAAFF.

The CDR3 nucleotides are TGCGCCAGCAGCCAAGATTTAGCGGGGGCCTACAATGAGCAGTTCTTC. This encodes CASSQDLAGAYNEQFF. The chain recombines TRBV4-3 with TRBJ2-1; 9 nucleotides align to TRBD2. This CDR3 has 16 residues. With 0 bases clipped from V and 2 bases from J, the junction kept 2 bases outside the gene matches. CDR1 is LGHNA, CDR2 YSLEER, per germline.

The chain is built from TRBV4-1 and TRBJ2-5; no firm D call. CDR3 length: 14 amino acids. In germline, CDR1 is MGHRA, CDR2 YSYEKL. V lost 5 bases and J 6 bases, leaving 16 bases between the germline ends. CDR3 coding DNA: TGCGCCAGCAGCACGCAGGACGGCCGAAAGACCCAGTACTTC. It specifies CASSTQDGRKTQYF.

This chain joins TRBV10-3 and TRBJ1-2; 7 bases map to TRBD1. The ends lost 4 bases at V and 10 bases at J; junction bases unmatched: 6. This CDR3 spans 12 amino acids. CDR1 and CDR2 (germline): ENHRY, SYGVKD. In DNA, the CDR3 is TGTGCCATCAGTGCGACAGGGACACTCTACACCTTC. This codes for CAISATGTLYTF.

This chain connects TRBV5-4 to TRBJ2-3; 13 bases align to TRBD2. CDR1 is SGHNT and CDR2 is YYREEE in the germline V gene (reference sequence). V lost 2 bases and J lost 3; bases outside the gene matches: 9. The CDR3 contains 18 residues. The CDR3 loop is CASSLGLAGVYGTDTQYF. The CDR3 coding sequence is TGTGCCAGCAGCTTAGGACTAGCGGGGGTCTACGGGACAGATACGCAGTATTTT.

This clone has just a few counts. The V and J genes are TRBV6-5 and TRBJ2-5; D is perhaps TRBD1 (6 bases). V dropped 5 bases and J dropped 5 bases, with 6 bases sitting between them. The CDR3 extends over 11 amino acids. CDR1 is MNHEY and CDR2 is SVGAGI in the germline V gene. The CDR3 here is CASSQGETQYF. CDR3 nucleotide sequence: TGTGCCAGCAGTCAGGGGGAGACCCAGTACTTC.

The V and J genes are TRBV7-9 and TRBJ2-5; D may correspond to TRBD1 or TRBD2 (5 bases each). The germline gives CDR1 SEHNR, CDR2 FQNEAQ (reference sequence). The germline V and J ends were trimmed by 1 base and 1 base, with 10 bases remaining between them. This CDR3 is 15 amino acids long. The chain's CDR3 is CASSLGWGSQETQYF. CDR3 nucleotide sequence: TGTGCCAGCAGCTTAGGATGGGGGAGCCAAGAGACCCAGTACTTC.

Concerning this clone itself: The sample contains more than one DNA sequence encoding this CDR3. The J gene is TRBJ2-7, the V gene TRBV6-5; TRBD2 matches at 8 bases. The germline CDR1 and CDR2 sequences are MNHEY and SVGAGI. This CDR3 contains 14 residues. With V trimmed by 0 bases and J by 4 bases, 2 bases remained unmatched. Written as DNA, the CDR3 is TGTGCCAGCAGTTACTCCCGGGGGGGGTACGAGCAGTACTTC. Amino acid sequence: CASSYSRGGYEQYF.

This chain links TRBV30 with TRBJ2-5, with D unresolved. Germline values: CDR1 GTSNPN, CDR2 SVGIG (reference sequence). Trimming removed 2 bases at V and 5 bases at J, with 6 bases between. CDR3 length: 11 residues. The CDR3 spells CAWSQGETQYF. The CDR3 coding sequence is TGTGCCTGGAGTCAAGGGGAGACCCAGTACTTC.

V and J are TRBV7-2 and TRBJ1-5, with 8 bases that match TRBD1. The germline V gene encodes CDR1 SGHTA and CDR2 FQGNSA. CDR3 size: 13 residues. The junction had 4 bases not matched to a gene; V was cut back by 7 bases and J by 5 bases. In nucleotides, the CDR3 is TGTGCCAGCACCACAGGGGGGCATCAGCCCCAGCATTTT. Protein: CASTTGGHQPQHF.

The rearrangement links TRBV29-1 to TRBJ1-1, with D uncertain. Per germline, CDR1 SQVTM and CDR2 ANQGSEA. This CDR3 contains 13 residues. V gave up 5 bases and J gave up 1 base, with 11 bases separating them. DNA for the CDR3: TGCAGCGTTCTCCCCCTCCGGAACACTGAAGCTTTCTTT. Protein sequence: CSVLPLRNTEAFF.

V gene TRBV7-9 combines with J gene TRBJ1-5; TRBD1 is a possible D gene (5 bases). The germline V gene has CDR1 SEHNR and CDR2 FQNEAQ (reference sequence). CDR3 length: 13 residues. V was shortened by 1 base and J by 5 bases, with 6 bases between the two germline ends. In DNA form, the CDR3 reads TGTGCCAGCAGCTTAGGGGGCGATCAGCCCCAGCATTTT. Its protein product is CASSLGGDQPQHF.

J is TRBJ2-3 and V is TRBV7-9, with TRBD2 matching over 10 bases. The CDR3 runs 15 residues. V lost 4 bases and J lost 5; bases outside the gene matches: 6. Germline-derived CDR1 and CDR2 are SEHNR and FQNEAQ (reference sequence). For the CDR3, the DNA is TGTGCCAGCAGCTCCAGCGGGGGGGCCCTAGATACGCAGTATTTT. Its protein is CASSSSGGALDTQYF.

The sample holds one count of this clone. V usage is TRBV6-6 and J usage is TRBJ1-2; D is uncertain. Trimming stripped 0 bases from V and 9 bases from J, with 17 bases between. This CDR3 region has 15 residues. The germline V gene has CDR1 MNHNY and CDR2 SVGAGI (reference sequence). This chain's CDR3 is CASSYSSRPEYRYTF. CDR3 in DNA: TGTGCCAGCAGTTACTCGTCCAGGCCCGAATACCGCTACACCTTC.

The CDR3 region is CASSLETSYTEAFF. CDR3 nucleotide sequence: TGTGCCAGCAGCTTAGAGACTTCCTACACTGAAGCTTTCTTT. The chain uses TRBV7-8 and TRBJ1-1; D gene uncertain. Germline V gives CDR1 SGHVS, CDR2 FQNEAQ. V shed 1 base and J shed 3 bases, with 9 bases lying between them. This CDR3 has 14 amino acids.

The CDR3 region is CATLGRGGGTQYF. CDR3 nucleotides: TGTGCCACCTTGGGGAGGGGCGGTGGGACCCAGTACTTC. This rearrangement joins TRBV6-5 to TRBJ2-5; 7 bases align to TRBD2. The germline gives CDR1 MNHEY, CDR2 SVGAGI. This CDR3 contains 13 residues. With V trimmed by 10 bases and J by 7 bases, 12 bases remained unmatched.